This T cell receptor (beta chain) was sequenced during a study of blood T cells in healthy people across ages. With 5 bases removed from V and 5 bases from J, the gap between germline ends came to 15 bases. The CDR3 is made up of 14 amino acids. The authors ran a second PCR of 7 to 11 cycles using a sample-barcoded 5' primer and a J-beta primer mix. TCRdb fed the 5' RACE reads into MiXCR, producing one record per CDR3 protein. Counted here are 600,000 to 850,000 distinct CDR3 sequences, 25% occurring once; the ten biggest clones make up roughly a tenth. This clonotype was seen a handful of times. A minimum of 6 micrograms of total RNA was extracted per sample. These records were also assigned to another study, of T cells of mothers and their children.

Specimen: blood. This sequence joins TRBV12-3 or TRBV12-4 and TRBJ1-2, with D unclear. The sequence came from a boy aged 5-17 years in good health. The CDR3 loop is CASSVGGNAYGYTF. The DNA for the CDR3 is TGTGCCAGCAGTGTCGGTGGGAACGCATATGGCTACACCTTC.